The 10 T cell receptor beta chains reported below all come from one sample, sequenced in a study of beta chain features in type 1 diabetes. Expressed TCRB transcripts were sequenced after all isolated RNA was converted to cDNA. Method: immunoSEQ multiplex PCR; TCRdb's copy keeps in-frame clones and lacks some. The profile shows roughly 500,000 clones, 11% of them singletons. The sample comprised naive CD4+ T cells from blood. These receptors were taken from a woman aged 18-35 years in good health.

This clone was seen more than once but under ten times. The junction departs from the called germline gene at one end, perhaps through a read error. The chain uses TRBV7-7 and TRBJ2-1; 8 bases match TRBD1. From germline, CDR1 is SSHAT and CDR2 FNYEAQ (reference sequence). The CDR3 is made up of 15 amino acids. The CDR3 region is CASSLGGQAYNEQFF. The DNA of the CDR3 is TGTGCTAGCAGCCTCGGGGGACAGGCTTACAATGAGCAGTTCTTC. Using reference TRBV7-7 and TRBJ2-1 for the parts outside the CDR3, the full variable domain is GAGVSQSPRYKVTKRGQDVTLRCDPISSHATLYWYQQALGQGPEFLTYFNYEAQPDKSGLPSDRFSAERPEGSISTLTIQRTEQRDSAMYRCASSLGGQAYNEQFFGPGTRLTVL.

The genes are TRBV4-2 and TRBJ2-1; D possibly corresponds to TRBD2 (6 bases). V was pared by 0 bases and J by 7 bases, with 13 bases between. The germline gives CDR1 LGHNA, CDR2 YNFKEQ. The CDR3 consists of 15 residues. This CDR3 is CASSQDGGAGNEQFF. Here the CDR3 DNA reads TGTGCCAGCAGCCAAGATGGTGGGGCGGGGAATGAGCAGTTCTTC.

This clone turned up a few times. The J gene is TRBJ2-5, the V gene TRBV9; D ambiguous. CDR1 SGDLS and CDR2 YYNGEE come from the germline V gene. The CDR3 is made up of 13 amino acids. Deletions cut 0 bases from V and 7 bases from J, with 10 bases between. The CDR3 DNA follows: TGTGCCAGCAGCGTAGTAGCAATTGGGACCCAGTACTTC. This sequence encodes CASSVVAIGTQYF.

Note on this clone: One junction end disagrees with the germline gene, perhaps due to a read error. This chain links TRBV7-9 with TRBJ2-1; 8 nucleotides match TRBD2. CDR3 length: 14 residues. CDR1 is SEHNR, CDR2 FQNEAQ, per germline (reference sequence). The CDR3 nucleotides are TGTGCCAGCAGCCCGCAGCGGGGGTACAGTGAGCAGTTCTTC. Translating gives CASSPQRGYSEQFF.

This chain links TRBV6-5 with TRBJ2-5; D unresolved. This CDR3 comprises 12 residues. V lost 2 bases and J lost 4, with 5 bases in between. Per germline, CDR1 MNHEY and CDR2 SVGAGI. CDR3 in DNA: TGTGCCAGCAGTTACATCGGAGAGACCCAGTACTTC. Translating gives CASSYIGETQYF.

The table lists this clone with a few counts. This specimen includes other DNA sequences encoding the same CDR3. This chain links TRBV18 with TRBJ2-7; no clear D. V was pared by 1 base and J by 3 bases, with 4 bases between. The CDR3 is 12 residues long. Looked up from germline, CDR1 is KGHSH and CDR2 is LQKENI. CDR3 amino acids: CASSPLGYEQYF. In DNA form, the CDR3 reads TGTGCCAGCTCACCACTGGGCTACGAGCAGTACTTC.

This clone was counted a few times. This chain joins TRBV19 and TRBJ2-5; 7 bases fit TRBD1. After removal of 6 bases from V and 0 bases from J, the junction contained 1 base not matched to a gene. The CDR3 loop spans 13 amino acids. Germline values: CDR1 LNHDA, CDR2 SQIVND (reference sequence). CDR3 sequence reads: CASRGTDQETQYF. The DNA for the CDR3 is TGTGCCAGTAGGGGGACAGACCAAGAGACCCAGTACTTC.

This clone was picked up a small number of times. The rearrangement uses TRBV29-1 and TRBJ2-1; 12 bases are a match to TRBD2. Germline V gene sequence: CDR1 SQVTM, CDR2 ANQGSEA. The V gene end was trimmed by 5 bases and the J gene end by 3 bases; junction bases not matched to a gene: 11. This CDR3 is built from 17 residues. DNA of the CDR3: TGCAGCGTTCGGACCTCTAGCGGGAGGGAGGGCTACAATGAGCAGTTCTTC. Translating gives CSVRTSSGREGYNEQFF.

This clone was found a few times. The chain is built from TRBV29-1 and TRBJ2-5, with 8 bases that match TRBD1. The V gene end was trimmed by 7 bases and the J gene end by 5 bases; junction bases not matched to a gene: 21. Germline V gene lookup returns CDR1 SQVTM and CDR2 ANQGSEA. The CDR3 is made up of 17 amino acids. CDR3 sequence: CSAAKTGVDRGSETQYF. The CDR3 region has the DNA TGCAGCGCGGCCAAGACAGGGGTGGACCGTGGTTCCGAGACCCAGTACTTC.

The CDR3 nucleotides are TGTGCCAGCAGCGGGGGACTAGCGGCAAACGAGCAGTACTTC. This gives the protein CASSGGLAANEQYF. This chain links TRBV13 with TRBJ2-7; 11 bases are shared with TRBD2. Germline CDR1 is PRHDT and CDR2 is FYEKMQ (reference sequence). The V segment lost 5 bases and the J segment 5 bases; nucleotides outside the gene matches: 5. CDR3 size: 14 residues.